The text below deals with one TCR beta chain. No cognate antigen has been identified for it. A commercial ELISA kit detecting HCMV-specific IgG in serum was used to determine HCMV serostatus. Peripheral blood mononuclear cells were isolated from blood by Ficoll density gradient centrifugation. This sample is drawn from a study of T cells expressing NK-cell markers (dated by TCRdb to 2018 to 2021). Context from the whole study: TCR beta-chain repertoires were profiled in sorted CD3+CD56+NKG2C+, CD3+CD56+NKG2C- and CD3+CD56-NKG2C+ T-cell subsets from several donors. Randomly selected healthy volunteers, three men and five women, were used as the eight sequenced donors. Among the eight sequenced donors, seven were HCMV-seropositive and one was HCMV-seronegative. Illumina HiSeq 2000/2500, MiSeq or NextSeq was used to sequence libraries as 2 x 150 bp reads. On the study overall, not on this receptor specifically: It remained unclear whether the expanded NKG2C-expressing T cell clones were specific for HCMV antigens. Those dominant clonotypes were again the most abundant among CD3+CD56-NKG2C+ cells in a few donors, at roughly 25-65%. In several donors, the dominant CD3+CD56+NKG2C+ clonotypes were found to rank among the top 10 CD8+ clonotypes and to make up 1.0-7.0% of CD8+ T cells.

These reads were obtained on an Illumina HiSeq 2000. The TCR beta cDNA libraries were made using 5'RACE template switching, a step that added both a universal primer site and unique molecular identifiers. cDNA synthesis was primed from the TCR beta constant segment and was followed by two successive PCR amplification steps. As for how the authors treated the data: MIGEC was used to demultiplex reads and group the reads by UMI, and MiTCR was used to assemble and quantify clonotypes. Only TCR cDNA sequences supported by at least two reads were kept to exclude erroneous sequences. The tcR package was used for downstream repertoire analysis, and clonotypes were matched across fractions by CDR3 nucleotide sequence plus V segment. VDJmatch was used to annotate antigen specificity against VDJdb, with one amino acid substitution allowed in CDR3. TCRdb reanalyzed the reads, keeping one entry per CDR3 protein sequence and omitting DNA. The V and J calls, along with clone size, are taken from TCRdb and not from the paper's own processing. The table for this sample records about 300,000 distinct CDR3 sequences. Around 4% of the sample goes to the ten largest clones.

CDR1 SGDLS and CDR2 YYNGEE are derived from the germline V gene. The CDR3 runs 13 residues from the cysteine to the phenylalanine. No DNA is recorded. The receptor chain draws on TRBV9 and TRBJ1-1; TCRdb names TRBD1, which stays unverified in the absence of DNA. The sample taken for sequencing was blood T cells: a sorted CD56 or NKG2C T cell subset, CD4+ or CD8+ T cells, or bulk PBMC T cells (not recorded which). The TCR sequence derives from a woman aged 18 to 69 in good health. Here the CDR3 is given as CASSVQGFTEAFF.